In its sample, the clone carrying this TCR beta chain was seen a few times. No antigen is known for it. Germline CDR1 is MNHNY and CDR2 is SVGAGI (reference sequence). V was clipped by 5 bases and J by 8 bases, with 9 bases between them. There are 11 residues in the CDR3. The sample belongs to a study of cytomegalovirus exposure and HLA in healthy donors. Study details: A preliminary data release comprised tens of millions of unique TCRs obtained from HLA-typed donors. Overall study findings and caveats: It was around 160 TCR beta chains that were listed as cytomegalovirus-associated.

The PCR ran on 60 Vbeta and 13 Jbeta primers. Sequenced by immunoSEQ multiplex PCR; TCRdb stores in-frame clones only, minus some. Here the sample spans some 85,000 clones, around 77% being singletons. V and J are TRBV6-6 and TRBJ1-2; maybe TRBD1 (5 bases). This receptor was identified in a young man in good health and CMV-seronegative. The sequenced sample consisted of PBMCs. CDR3 loop: CASSTGGGYTF. CDR3 coding DNA: TGTGCCAGCAGTACCGGGGGGGGCTACACCTTC.